The T cell receptor (beta chain) described here comes from a study of cytomegalovirus exposure and HLA in healthy donors. Germline assignment: CDR1 SGHTA and CDR2 FQGNSA. After removal of 1 base from V and 4 bases from J, the junction contained 6 bases not matched to a gene. The CDR3 runs to 15 residues. Primers: 60 Vbeta forward and 13 Jbeta reverse. The protocol was immunoSEQ multiplex PCR, while the TCRdb copy is restricted to in-frame clones and leaves out a portion. The sample lists roughly 190,000 clones; around 79% were seen once. The sample comprised PBMCs. The V gene is TRBV7-2, the J gene TRBJ1-2; 7 positions agree with TRBD1. This sequence originates from a woman under 30 in good health and CMV-seronegative. The CDR3 here is CASSLGGGVGYGYTF. The CDR3 DNA is TGTGCCAGCAGCTTAGGAGGGGGCGTCGGCTATGGCTACACCTTC.